The rows below give T cell receptor beta chains drawn from one sample of a study of CD8 T cells in ankylosing spondylitis. Using its own MiXCR run on the 5' RACE reads, TCRdb lists one record per CDR3 protein. The table records 310,000 or so distinct CDR3 sequences, around 20% of them present only once. Sequenced: blood, either unsorted or a sorted T cell fraction (not recorded which). These receptors were collected from a male donor with ankylosing spondylitis or in good health (not recorded which). The CDR3 runs from the conserved cysteine through the conserved F or W. The D gene is left open where the match is weak. Some rows mark clone size as missing; the rest say once, few, many or name a class of expanded clone.

few | TRBJ1-5 | TRBD1 | TRBV12-3/TRBV12-4 | TGTGCCAGCAGTCCAGGTGGGGGGACAGCTAGCAATCAGCCCCAGCATTTT | CASSPGGGTASNQPQHF
NA | TRBJ1-2 | NA | TRBV5-6 | TGTGCCAGCAGCTTGGGGAACATCCGGGGCTATGGCTACACCTTC | CASSLGNIRGYGYTF
NA | TRBJ2-2 | NA | TRBV12-3/TRBV12-4 | TGTGCCAGCAGTTTTGGGCTTCCCGGGGAGCTGTTTTTT | CASSFGLPGELFF
few | TRBJ2-3 | TRBD2 | TRBV5-1 | TGCGCCAGCAGCTACGGACTAGCGGGCCGCACAGATACGCAGTATTTT | CASSYGLAGRTDTQYF
NA | TRBJ1-4 | TRBD1 | TRBV20-1 | TGCAGTGCTAGAGATGGTTACTACAGGGGGTTTAGTGAAAAACTGTTTTTT | CSARDGYYRGFSEKLFF
many | TRBJ2-5 | NA | TRBV29-1 | TGCAGCGTTGAGGGAGCCCAAGAGACCCAGTACTTC | CSVEGAQETQYF
few | TRBJ2-1 | NA | TRBV9 | TGTGCCAGCAGCGAGGCCGATGAGCAGTTCTTC | CASSEADEQFF
NA | TRBJ1-5 | TRBD1 | TRBV5-4 | TGTGCCAGCAGCACCCAGGGGGCTCAGCCCCAGCATTTT | CASSTQGAQPQHF
many | TRBJ2-3 | TRBD2 | TRBV10-3 | TGTGCCATCAGTCCCGGGACTAGCGGCACAGATACGCAGTATTTT | CAISPGTSGTDTQYF
NA | TRBJ2-3 | NA | TRBV7-2 | TGTGCCAGCAGCTCCCAGGGTACGCAGTATTTT | CASSSQGTQYF
NA | TRBJ1-3 | TRBD1 | TRBV12-3/TRBV12-4 | TGTGCCAGCGGACAGGGGGCGTCTGGAAACACCATATATTTT | CASGQGASGNTIYF
NA | TRBJ2-4 | NA | TRBV29-1 | TGCAGCGTTGAAGACGGAGGAGTGAACATTCAGTACTTC | CSVEDGGVNIQYF
NA | TRBJ1-5 | TRBD1 | TRBV12-3/TRBV12-4 | TGTGCCAGCAGGAAGGACAGGGCCCTCAATCAGCCCCAGCATTTT | CASRKDRALNQPQHF
few | TRBJ1-1 | NA | TRBV20-1 | TGCAGTGCCGTGGTTGCAGCGCCCCGTGAAGCTTTCTTT | CSAVVAAPREAFF
NA | TRBJ2-1 | TRBD2 | TRBV12-3/TRBV12-4 | TGTGCCAGCAGACGAACTAGCGGGGACCAAGGGGGGCAGTTCTTC | CASRRTSGDQGGQFF
few | TRBJ2-2 | NA | TRBV5-1 | TGCGCCAGCAGCTTACAAGCGGGTCGGAACACCGGGGAGCTGTTTTTT | CASSLQAGRNTGELFF
many | TRBJ1-1 | NA | TRBV6-1 | TGTGCCAGCAGGGGGGACACTGAAGCTTTCTTT | CASRGDTEAFF
NA | TRBJ1-4 | NA | TRBV15 | TGTGCCACCAGCAGCGAAGCAGGAGTGGCGAATGAAAAACTGTTTTTT | CATSSEAGVANEKLFF
many | TRBJ2-3 | NA | TRBV12-3/TRBV12-4 | TGTGCCAGCAGTTTTTTAACAGATACGCAGTATTTT | CASSFLTDTQYF
NA | TRBJ2-1 | NA | TRBV5-1 | TGCGCCAGCAGCTTGGCCGACAAGAACTACAATGAGCAGTTCTTC | CASSLADKNYNEQFF
NA | TRBJ1-3 | NA | TRBV10-3 | TGTGCCATCAGCGGGACAACCAGCTCTGGAAACACCATATATTTT | CAISGTTSSGNTIYF
few | TRBJ2-1 | NA | TRBV4-1 | TGCGCCAGCAGCCAAGTCCAGGGGGGCAATGAGCAGTTCTTC | CASSQVQGGNEQFF
NA | TRBJ2-1 | TRBD2 | TRBV5-1 | TGCGCCAGCAGCTTGGCCACCACTAGCGGGACTTTCCCGAGCTCCTACAATGAGCAGTTCTTC | CASSLATTSGTFPSSYNEQFF
NA | TRBJ2-6 | NA | TRBV7-3 | TGTGCCAGCAGCTTAGGGACGGCTGGGGCCAACGTCCTGACTTTC | CASSLGTAGANVLTF
once | TRBJ2-6 | TRBD1 | TRBV24-1 | TGTGCGGCCAGCCCAACTCCGGGACAGGGATCCCCTAGGTCTGGGGCCAACGTCCTGACTTTC | CAASPTPGQGSPRSGANVLTF
many | TRBJ2-1 | NA | TRBV29-1 | TGCAGCGTTACTAGAGACAATGAGCAGTTCTTC | CSVTRDNEQFF
many | TRBJ1-4 | NA | TRBV7-6 | TGTGCCAGCAGCTTCGGAGGGGGTGAAAAACTGTTTTTT | CASSFGGGEKLFF
few | TRBJ1-2 | TRBD1 | TRBV6-2/TRBV6-3 | TGTGCCAGCAGACCGGACAGGGGCTCTCATGGCTACACCTTC | CASRPDRGSHGYTF
NA | TRBJ1-2 | TRBD1 | TRBV6-1 | TGTGCCAGCAGTGGGACAGGGGGCCATGGCTACACCTTC | CASSGTGGHGYTF
few | TRBJ1-2 | TRBD1 | TRBV6-5 | TGTGCCAGCAGTTACGAAGGGGGCGCGGTCGGCTACACCTTC | CASSYEGGAVGYTF
NA | TRBJ1-2 | TRBD1 | TRBV7-2 | TGTGCCAGCAGCCTCGGGACAGGGGGCGGTTCTATCTATGGCTACACCTTC | CASSLGTGGGSIYGYTF
few | TRBJ1-5 | TRBD1 | TRBV29-1 | TGCAGCGTCCGGGACAGGGGGTTGGGTCAGCCCCAGCATTTT | CSVRDRGLGQPQHF
few | TRBJ2-1 | NA | TRBV12-3/TRBV12-4 | TGTGCCAGCAGTTGGGCTACAGGAGGTGAGCAGTTCTTC | CASSWATGGEQFF
NA | TRBJ1-1 | NA | TRBV6-5 | TGTGCCAGCAGTTACGGGGGTGACCCCTCCACTGAAGCTTTCTTT | CASSYGGDPSTEAFF
few | TRBJ1-3 | NA | TRBV20-1 | TGCAGTGCCACAGACAGATTTAGCTCTGGAAACACCATATATTTT | CSATDRFSSGNTIYF
few | TRBJ2-5 | NA | TRBV12-3/TRBV12-4 | TGTGCCAGCCGTTGGGGGGGCGGGCAAGAGACCCAGTACTTC | CASRWGGGQETQYF
NA | TRBJ2-1 | TRBD2 | TRBV5-1 | TGCGCCAGCGCGCCGGGACTAGCGGGGCCGCAGCAGTTCTTC | CASAPGLAGPQQFF
many | TRBJ1-2 | NA | TRBV12-3/TRBV12-4 | TGTGCCAGCAGGGGCCCGGGGGCAGTCTATGGCTACACCTTC | CASRGPGAVYGYTF
NA | TRBJ1-4 | NA | TRBV27 | TGTGCCAGCAGGCAGGGGCAGACTAATGAAAAACTGTTTTTT | CASRQGQTNEKLFF
NA | TRBJ1-5 | NA | TRBV20-1 | TGCAGTGCTAGAGATCTTGGGGGCCCCAATCAGCCCCAGCATTTT | CSARDLGGPNQPQHF
NA | TRBJ2-3 | NA | TRBV18 | TGTGCCAGCTCACCTAACGACCGGGTAGCAACGGATACGCAGTATTTT | CASSPNDRVATDTQYF
NA | TRBJ2-1 | NA | TRBV7-9 | TGTGCCAGCAGCTCCGTATTTCTTGGGTTTTTCTTC | CASSSVFLGFFF
many | TRBJ2-5 | TRBD1 | TRBV7-2 | TGTGCCAGCAGCTTCGAACAGGGGGCCCAGTACTTC | CASSFEQGAQYF
NA | TRBJ1-5 | TRBD1 | TRBV6-1 | TGTGCCAGCAGTGCCACGGACAGGATTTATAGCAATCAGCCCCAGCATTTT | CASSATDRIYSNQPQHF
few | TRBJ2-6 | NA | TRBV14 | TGTGCCAGCAGCCATGGGTTACCGGGCTCTGGGGCCAACGTCCTGACTTTC | CASSHGLPGSGANVLTF
many | TRBJ2-3 | NA | TRBV2 | TGTGCCAGCATAGCTTCTAGCACAGATACGCAGTATTTT | CASIASSTDTQYF
few | TRBJ2-1 | NA | TRBV10-3 | TGTGCCATCAACGGGGGAGCGGAAAGGGGCAATGAGCAGTTCTTC | CAINGGAERGNEQFF
few | TRBJ2-3 | NA | TRBV11-2 | TGTGCCAGCGAGGGGTCCGATACGCAGTATTTT | CASEGSDTQYF